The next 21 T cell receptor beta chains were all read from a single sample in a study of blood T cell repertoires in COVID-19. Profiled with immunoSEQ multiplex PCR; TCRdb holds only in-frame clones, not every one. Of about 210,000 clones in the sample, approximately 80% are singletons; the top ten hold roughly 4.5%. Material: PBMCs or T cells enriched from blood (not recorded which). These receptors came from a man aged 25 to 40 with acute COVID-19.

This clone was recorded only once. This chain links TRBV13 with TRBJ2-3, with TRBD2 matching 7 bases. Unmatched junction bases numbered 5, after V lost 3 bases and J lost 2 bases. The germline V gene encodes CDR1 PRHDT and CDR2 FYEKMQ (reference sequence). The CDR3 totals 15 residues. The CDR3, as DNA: TGTGCCAGCAGCTTTGGCGGGGGTTTCACAGATACGCAGTATTTT. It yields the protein CASSFGGGFTDTQYF.

CDR3 residues: CASTAGTSGGDTQYF. Written as DNA, the CDR3 is TGTGCCAGTACTGCCGGGACTAGCGGGGGAGATACGCAGTATTTT. V is TRBV19 and J is TRBJ2-3; 14 nucleotides match TRBD2. The J segment lost 5 bases and the V segment lost 7 bases, leaving 5 bases of the junction unmatched. Germline V gene sequence: CDR1 LNHDA, CDR2 SQIVND (reference sequence). There are 15 residues in the CDR3.

The CDR3 region has the DNA TGTGCCAGCAGTTACGGGGCAGGGGGCTTGGACACTGAAGCTTTCTTT. Protein sequence: CASSYGAGGLDTEAFF. V is TRBV6-5 and J is TRBJ1-1; 8 bases map to TRBD1. V trimming: 2 bases; J trimming: 3 bases; junction bases outside the gene matches: 8. From germline, CDR1 is MNHEY and CDR2 SVGAGI. This CDR3 is 16 amino acids long.

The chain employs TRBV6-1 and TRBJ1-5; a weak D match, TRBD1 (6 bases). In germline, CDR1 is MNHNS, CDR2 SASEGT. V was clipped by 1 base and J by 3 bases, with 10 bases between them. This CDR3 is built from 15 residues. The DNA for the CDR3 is TGTGCCAGCAGTGAAGACCACAGGGCCAATCAGCCCCAGCATTTT. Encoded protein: CASSEDHRANQPQHF.

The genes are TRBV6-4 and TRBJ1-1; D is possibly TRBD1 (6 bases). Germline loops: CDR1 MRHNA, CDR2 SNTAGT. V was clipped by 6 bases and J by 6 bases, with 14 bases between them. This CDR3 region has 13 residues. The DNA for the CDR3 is TGTGCCAGCAGAGGGTCAGGGGCCGCTGAAGCTTTCTTT. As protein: CASRGSGAAEAFF.

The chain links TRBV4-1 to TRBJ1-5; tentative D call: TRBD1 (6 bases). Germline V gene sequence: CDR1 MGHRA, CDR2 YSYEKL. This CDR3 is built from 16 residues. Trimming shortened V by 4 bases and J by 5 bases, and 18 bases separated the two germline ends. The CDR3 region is CASSLQGGEGDQPQHF. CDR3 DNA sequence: TGCGCCAGCAGCCTCCAAGGGGGAGAGGGGGATCAGCCCCAGCATTTT.

The CDR3 loop reads CASSPQGGARRETQYF. The DNA of the CDR3 is TGTGCCAGCAGCCCCCAAGGGGGGGCTAGAAGAGAGACCCAGTACTTC. This rearrangement joins TRBV7-9 to TRBJ2-5, with D possibly matching TRBD2 (7 bases). CDR3 size: 16 residues. With 5 bases removed from V and 4 bases from J, the gap between germline ends came to 20 bases. Germline-derived CDR1 and CDR2 are SEHNR and FQNEAQ (reference sequence).

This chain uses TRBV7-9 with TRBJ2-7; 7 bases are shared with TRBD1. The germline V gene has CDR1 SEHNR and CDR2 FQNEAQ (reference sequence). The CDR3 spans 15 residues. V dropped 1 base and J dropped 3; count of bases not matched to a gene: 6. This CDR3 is CASSLGDRARYEQYF. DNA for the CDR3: TGTGCCAGCAGCTTAGGAGACAGGGCTCGCTACGAGCAGTACTTC.

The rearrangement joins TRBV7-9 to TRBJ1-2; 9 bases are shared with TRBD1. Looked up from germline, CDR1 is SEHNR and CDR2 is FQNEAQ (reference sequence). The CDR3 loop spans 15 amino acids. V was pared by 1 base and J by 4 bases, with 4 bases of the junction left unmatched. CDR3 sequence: CASSLGSTGGYGYTF. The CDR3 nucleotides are TGTGCCAGCAGCTTAGGCTCGACAGGGGGCTATGGCTACACCTTC.

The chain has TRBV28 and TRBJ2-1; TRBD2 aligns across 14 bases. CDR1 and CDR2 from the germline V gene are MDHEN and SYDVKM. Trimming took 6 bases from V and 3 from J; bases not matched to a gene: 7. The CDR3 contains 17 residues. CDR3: CASRKRLAGGVYNEQFF. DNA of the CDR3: TGTGCCAGCAGAAAAAGACTAGCGGGGGGGGTCTACAATGAGCAGTTCTTC.

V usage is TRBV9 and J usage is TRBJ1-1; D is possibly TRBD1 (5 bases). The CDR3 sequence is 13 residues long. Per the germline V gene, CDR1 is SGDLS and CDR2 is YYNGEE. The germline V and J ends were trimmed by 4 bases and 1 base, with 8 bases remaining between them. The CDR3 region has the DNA TGTGCCAGCAGCATCGGGGGGAACACTGAAGCTTTCTTT. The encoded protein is CASSIGGNTEAFF.

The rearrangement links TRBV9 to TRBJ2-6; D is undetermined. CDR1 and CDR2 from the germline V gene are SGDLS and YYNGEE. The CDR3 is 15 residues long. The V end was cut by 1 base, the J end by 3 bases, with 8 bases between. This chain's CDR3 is CASSVSPFGANVLTF. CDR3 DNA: TGTGCCAGCAGCGTATCCCCCTTTGGGGCCAACGTCCTGACTTTC.

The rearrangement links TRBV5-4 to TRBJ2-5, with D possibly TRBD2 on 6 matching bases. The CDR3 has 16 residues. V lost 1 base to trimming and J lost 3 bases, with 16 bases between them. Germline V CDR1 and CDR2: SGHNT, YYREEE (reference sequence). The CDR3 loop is CASSLKLAASKETQYF. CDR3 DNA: TGTGCCAGCAGCTTGAAGTTAGCGGCCTCGAAAGAGACCCAGTACTTC.

CDR3 nucleotides: TGTGCCAGCAGTCCTAGACCAGGGGATTATAGCAATCAGCCCCAGCATTTT. It is translated as CASSPRPGDYSNQPQHF. The chain combines TRBV27 with TRBJ1-5, with D possibly matching TRBD1 (6 bases). From germline, CDR1 is MNHEY and CDR2 SMNVEV (reference sequence). V gave up 5 bases and J gave up 0 bases, with 17 bases separating them. This CDR3 is built from 17 residues.

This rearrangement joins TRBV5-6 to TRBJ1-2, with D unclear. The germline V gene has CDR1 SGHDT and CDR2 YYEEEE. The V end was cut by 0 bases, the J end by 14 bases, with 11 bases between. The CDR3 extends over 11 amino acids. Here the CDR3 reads CASSLGPLATF. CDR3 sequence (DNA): TGTGCCAGCAGCTTGGGGCCATTGGCAACCTTC.

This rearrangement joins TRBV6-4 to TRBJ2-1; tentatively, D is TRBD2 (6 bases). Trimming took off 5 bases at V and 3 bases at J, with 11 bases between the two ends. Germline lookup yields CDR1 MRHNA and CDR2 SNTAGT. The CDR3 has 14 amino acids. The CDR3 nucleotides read TGTGCCAGCAGTCCCGAGGGACTCTACAATGAGCAGTTCTTC. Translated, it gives CASSPEGLYNEQFF.

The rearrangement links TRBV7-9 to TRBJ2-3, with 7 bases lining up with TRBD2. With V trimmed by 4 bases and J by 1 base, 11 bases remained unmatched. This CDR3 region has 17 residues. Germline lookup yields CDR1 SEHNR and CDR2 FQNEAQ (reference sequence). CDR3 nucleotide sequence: TGTGCCAGCAGCTCTAACGTAGGGGAGGGACGCACAGATACGCAGTATTTT. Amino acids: CASSSNVGEGRTDTQYF.

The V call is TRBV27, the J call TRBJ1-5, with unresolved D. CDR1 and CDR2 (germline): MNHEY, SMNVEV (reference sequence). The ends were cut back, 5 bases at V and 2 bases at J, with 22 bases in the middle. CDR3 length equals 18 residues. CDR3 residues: CASSPLGVEGLGNQPQHF. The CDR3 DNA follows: TGTGCCAGCAGTCCATTGGGAGTTGAAGGTTTGGGCAATCAGCCCCAGCATTTT.

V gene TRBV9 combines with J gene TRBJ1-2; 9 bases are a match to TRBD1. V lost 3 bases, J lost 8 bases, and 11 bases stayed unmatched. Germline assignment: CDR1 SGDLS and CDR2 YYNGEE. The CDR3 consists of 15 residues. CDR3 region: CASSALIQGAGGYTF. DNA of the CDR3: TGTGCCAGCAGCGCACTCATACAGGGGGCTGGAGGCTACACCTTC.

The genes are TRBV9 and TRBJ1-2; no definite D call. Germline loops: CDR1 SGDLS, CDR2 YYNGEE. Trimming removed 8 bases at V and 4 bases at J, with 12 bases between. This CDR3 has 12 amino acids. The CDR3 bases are TGTGCCAGTTATCATATTAGCTATGGCTACACCTTC. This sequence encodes CASYHISYGYTF. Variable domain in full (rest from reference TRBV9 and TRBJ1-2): DSGVTQTPKHLITATGQRVTLRCSPRSGDLSVYWYQQSLDQGLQFLIQYYNGEERAKGNILERFSAQQFPDLHSELNLSSLELGDSALYFCASYHISYGYTFGSGTRLTVV.

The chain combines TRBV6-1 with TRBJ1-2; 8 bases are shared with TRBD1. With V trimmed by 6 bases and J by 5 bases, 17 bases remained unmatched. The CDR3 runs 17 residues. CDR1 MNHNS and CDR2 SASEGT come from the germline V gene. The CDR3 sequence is CASSEQIFDRGSYGYTF. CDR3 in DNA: TGTGCCAGCAGCGAACAGATATTCGACAGGGGTTCATATGGCTACACCTTC.